The clone carrying this T cell receptor beta chain was picked up one time. The record originates from a study of control samples from healthy donors and cancer patients. Assay: immunoSEQ multiplex PCR; the TCRdb copy retains only in-frame clones and omits some. The table shows roughly 150,000 clones, with nearly 95% occurring only once. The CDR3 has 13 residues. V was pared by 5 bases and J by 6 bases, with 11 bases between. The germline V gene encodes CDR1 SEHNR and CDR2 FQNEAQ (reference sequence). The receptor was derived from a middle-aged man in good health. The rearrangement uses TRBV7-9 and TRBJ1-5, with D maybe TRBD1 (6 bases). The sequencing sample was made of blood. CDR3 DNA: TGTGCCAGCAGCCGAGGGGGAGGTCAGCCCCAGCATTTT. Translating gives CASSRGGGQPQHF.